A single sample is the source of the 5 T cell receptor beta chains below, sequenced in a study of blood T cell repertoires in COVID-19. The assay was immunoSEQ multiplex PCR, and TCRdb's table has in-frame clones only and misses some. The data contain about 94,000 clones, 80% of them seen just once; the ten biggest clones take up under 20%. The sequencing input was peripheral blood. Receptors originate from a human donor in a cohort sampled during active COVID-19.

This rearrangement joins TRBV3-1 (or the pseudogene TRBV3-2) to TRBJ1-1; D ambiguous. The CDR3 is 12 amino acids. Germline values: CDR1 LGHDT, CDR2 YNNKEL (reference sequence). V was pared by 4 bases and J by 6 bases, with 9 bases between. The CDR3 is CASSPVGAEAFF. The CDR3 region has the DNA TGTGCCAGCAGCCCGGTCGGTGCTGAAGCTTTCTTT.

This chain joins TRBV18 and TRBJ2-1; the match to TRBD2 covers 7 bases. The CDR3 is 16 amino acids. Germline V gene sequence: CDR1 KGHSH, CDR2 LQKENI. The ends lost 3 bases at V and 9 bases at J; junction bases unmatched: 14. CDR3 loop: CASSPISREVVSEQFF. In DNA, the CDR3 is TGTGCCAGCTCACCCATATCTCGGGAGGTGGTTAGTGAGCAGTTCTTC.

This clone has only a few counts. The chain carries TRBV5-1 and TRBJ1-3; perhaps TRBD1 as D (6 bases). This CDR3 spans 13 amino acids. The germline V gene encodes CDR1 SGHRS and CDR2 YFSETQ. Trimming removed 3 bases from V and 3 bases from J, with 7 bases in between. CDR3: CASSWDIGNTIYF. The DNA of the CDR3 is TGCGCCAGCAGCTGGGACATTGGAAACACCATATATTTT.

CDR3 amino acids: CASSFRGRAGTGSYEQYF. CDR3 coding DNA: TGTGCCAGCAGTTTTCGGGGAAGAGCGGGAACGGGTTCTTACGAGCAGTACTTC. The V call is TRBV27, the J call TRBJ2-7; 7 nucleotides align to TRBD2. CDR1 is MNHEY and CDR2 is SMNVEV in the germline V gene (reference sequence). Germline trimming cut 3 bases from V and 4 bases from J; bases unmatched to any gene: 18. This CDR3 spans 18 amino acids.

The chain couples TRBV6-5 to TRBJ1-6; TRBD1 agrees at 9 bases. The ends lost 6 bases at V and 5 bases at J; junction bases unmatched: 2. The CDR3 has 14 residues. Germline V gene data show CDR1 as MNHEY and CDR2 as SVGAGI. As DNA, the CDR3 is TGTGCCAGCAGAGGGACAGGGAATAATTCACCCCTCCACTTT. Translation: CASRGTGNNSPLHF.